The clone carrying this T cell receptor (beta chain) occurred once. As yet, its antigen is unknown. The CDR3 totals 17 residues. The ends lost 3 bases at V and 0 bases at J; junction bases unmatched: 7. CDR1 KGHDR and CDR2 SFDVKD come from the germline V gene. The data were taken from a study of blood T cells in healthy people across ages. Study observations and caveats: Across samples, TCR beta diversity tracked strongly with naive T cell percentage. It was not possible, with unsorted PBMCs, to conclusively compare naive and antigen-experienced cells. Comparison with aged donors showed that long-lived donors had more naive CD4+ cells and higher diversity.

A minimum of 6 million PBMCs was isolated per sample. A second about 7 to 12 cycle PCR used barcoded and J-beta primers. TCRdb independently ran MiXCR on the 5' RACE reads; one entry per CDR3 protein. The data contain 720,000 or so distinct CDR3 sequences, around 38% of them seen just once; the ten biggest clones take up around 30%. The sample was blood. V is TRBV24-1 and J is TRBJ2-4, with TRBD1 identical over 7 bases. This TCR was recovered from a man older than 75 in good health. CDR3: CATSDSGQALAKNIQYF. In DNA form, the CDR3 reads TGTGCCACCAGTGATAGCGGACAGGCCTTAGCCAAAAACATTCAGTACTTC.